The TCR beta chain described here comes from a study of immune heterogeneity within non-small cell lung tumors. Amplification of TCR beta CDR3 was performed by multiplex PCR with 32 V and 13 J primers. One entry per CDR3 protein, called by TCRdb with MiXCR from the multiplex PCR reads. The table shows 14,000 to 15,000 distinct CDR3 sequences, with approximately 26% occurring only once. Each sample used roughly 590 ng of genomic DNA from bulk tumor tissue. Taken during surgery, several biopsies per primary tumor were spaced as far apart as possible within the tumor mass. Patients underwent curative surgery for non-small cell lung cancer (untreated and newly diagnosed). Germline CDR1 and CDR2: SGHTA and FQGTGA. Between the trimmed V and J ends, which lost 3 bases and 0 bases, there was a span of 9 bases. The CDR3 is made up of 15 amino acids.

The sequenced material came from lung tumor tissue. This receptor was identified in a man aged 35-49 years with non-small cell lung cancer. The gene calls are TRBV7-3 and TRBJ2-1; D remains unclear. In DNA, the CDR3 is TGTGCCAGCAGCTTGCTGCATGGCTCCTACAATGAGCAGTTCTTC. Its protein is CASSLLHGSYNEQFF.